This T cell receptor beta chain was sequenced during a study of cytomegalovirus exposure and HLA in healthy donors. The study's findings and limits: Earlier analysis yielded a pattern in which most TCR beta V segments were productive about 90% or about 30% of the time. TCR association rates varied by HLA locus in a later analysis, with DRB1 highest and HLA-C lowest.

About this clone itself: Its antigen is still unknown.

With 60 Vbeta and 13 Jbeta primers, the PCR was carried out. The method was immunoSEQ multiplex PCR; TCRdb's version includes in-frame clones alone and lacks a portion of them. This table lists about 140,000 clones. V was pared by 0 bases and J by 12 bases, with 9 bases between. The CDR3 loop spans 13 amino acids. Germline loops: CDR1 MRHNA, CDR2 SNTAGT. The sequence was obtained from a woman younger than 30 in good health and CMV-seronegative. This rearrangement joins TRBV6-4 to TRBJ1-6, with D tentatively TRBD1 (5 bases). The specimen was PBMCs. The CDR3 nucleotides read TGTGCCAGCAGTGACTCCTTCAGGGAACCCCTCCACTTT. Encoded protein: CASSDSFREPLHF.